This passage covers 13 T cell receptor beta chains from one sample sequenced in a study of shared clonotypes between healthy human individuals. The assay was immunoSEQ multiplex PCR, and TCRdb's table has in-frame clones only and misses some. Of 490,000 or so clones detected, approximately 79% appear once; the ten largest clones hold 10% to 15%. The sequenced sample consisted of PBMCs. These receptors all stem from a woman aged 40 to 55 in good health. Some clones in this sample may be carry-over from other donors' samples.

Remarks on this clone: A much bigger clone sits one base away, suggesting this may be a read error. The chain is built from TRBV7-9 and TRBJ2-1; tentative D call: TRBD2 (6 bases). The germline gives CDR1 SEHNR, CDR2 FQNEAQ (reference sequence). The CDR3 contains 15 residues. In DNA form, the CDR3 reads TGTGCCAGCAGCCCAGGGACTTTCTCCTACAATGAGCAGCTCTTC. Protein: CASSPGTFSYNEQLF.

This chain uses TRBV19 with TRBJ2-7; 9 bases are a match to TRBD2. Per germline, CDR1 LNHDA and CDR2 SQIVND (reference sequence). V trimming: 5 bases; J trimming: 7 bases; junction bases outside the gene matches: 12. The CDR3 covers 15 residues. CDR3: CASSDVGGRAGEQYF. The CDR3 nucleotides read TGTGCCAGTAGTGACGTTGGCGGGAGGGCCGGGGAGCAGTACTTC.

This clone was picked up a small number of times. The DNA for the CDR3 is TGTGCCAGTAGTCAAGGGACGGCAAACACCATATATTTT. It codes for CASSQGTANTIYF. The V call is TRBV19, the J call TRBJ1-3; D might be TRBD1 (5 bases). V dropped 5 bases and J dropped 6 bases, with 11 bases sitting between them. This CDR3 is 13 amino acids long. Germline V gene data show CDR1 as LNHDA and CDR2 as SQIVND (reference sequence).

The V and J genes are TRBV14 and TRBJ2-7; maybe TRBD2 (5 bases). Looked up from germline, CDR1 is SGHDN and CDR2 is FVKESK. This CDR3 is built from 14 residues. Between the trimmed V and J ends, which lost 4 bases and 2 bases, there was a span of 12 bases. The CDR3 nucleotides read TGTGCCAGCAGCCCGCTAGCTGTTACCTACGAGCAGTACTTC. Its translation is CASSPLAVTYEQYF.

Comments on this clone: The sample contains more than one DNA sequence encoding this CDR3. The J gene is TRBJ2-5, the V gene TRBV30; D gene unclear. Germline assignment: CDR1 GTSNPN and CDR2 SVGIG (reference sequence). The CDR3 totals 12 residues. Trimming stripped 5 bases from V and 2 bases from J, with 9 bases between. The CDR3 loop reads CAWGFPQETQYF. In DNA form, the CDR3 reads TGTGCCTGGGGGTTCCCACAAGAGACCCAGTACTTC.

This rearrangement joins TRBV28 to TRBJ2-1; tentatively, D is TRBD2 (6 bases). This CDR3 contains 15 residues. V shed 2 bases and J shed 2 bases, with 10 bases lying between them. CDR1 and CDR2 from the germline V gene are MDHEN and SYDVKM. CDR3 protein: CASSLVGGTYNEQFF. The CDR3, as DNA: TGTGCCAGCAGTTTAGTTGGCGGGACCTACAATGAGCAGTTCTTC.

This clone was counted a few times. The chain's CDR3 is CASSQGTGGPYEQYF. The CDR3 DNA sequence: TGTGCCAGCAGCCAGGGGACAGGGGGCCCTTACGAGCAGTACTTC. This chain connects TRBV4-2 to TRBJ2-7; TRBD1 aligns across 12 bases. CDR1 is LGHNA and CDR2 is YNFKEQ in the germline V gene. V shed 3 bases and J 4 bases; nucleotides not matched to a gene: 4. This CDR3 is 15 amino acids long.

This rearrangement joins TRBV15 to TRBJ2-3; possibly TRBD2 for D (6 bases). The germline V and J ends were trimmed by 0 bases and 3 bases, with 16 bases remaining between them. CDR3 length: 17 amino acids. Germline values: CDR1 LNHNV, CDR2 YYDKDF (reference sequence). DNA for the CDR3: TGTGCCACCAGCAGAGATCTATGGGGGGAAAGGACAGATACGCAGTATTTT. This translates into CATSRDLWGERTDTQYF.

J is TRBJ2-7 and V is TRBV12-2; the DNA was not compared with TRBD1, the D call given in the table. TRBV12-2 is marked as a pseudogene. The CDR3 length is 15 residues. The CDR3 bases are TGTGCAAGTCGCTTAGCATCCCAGGGATCCTACGAGCAGTACTTC. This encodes CASRLASQGSYEQYF.

For the CDR3, the DNA is TGCGCCAGCAGACCGACTAGCGGGAGAGCAGATACGCAGTATTTT. Its protein is CASRPTSGRADTQYF. The chain joins TRBV10-2 to TRBJ2-3; 12 bases agree with TRBD2. The CDR3 is 15 residues long. Per germline, CDR1 WSHSY and CDR2 SAAADI. After removal of 6 bases from V and 4 bases from J, the junction contained 5 bases not matched to a gene.

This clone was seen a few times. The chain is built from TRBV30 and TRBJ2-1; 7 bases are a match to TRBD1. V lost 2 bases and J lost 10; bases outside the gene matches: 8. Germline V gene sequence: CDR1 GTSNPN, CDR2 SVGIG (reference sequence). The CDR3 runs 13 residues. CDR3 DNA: TGTGCCTGGAGTCCTGTAGGGGGCCGGGAGCAGTTCTTC. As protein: CAWSPVGGREQFF. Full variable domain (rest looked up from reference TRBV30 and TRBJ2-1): SQTIHQWPATLVQPVGSPLSLECTVEGTSNPNLYWYRQAAGRGLQLLFYSVGIGQISSEVPQNLSASRPQDRQFILSSKKLLLSDSGFYLCAWSPVGGREQFFGPGTRLTVL.

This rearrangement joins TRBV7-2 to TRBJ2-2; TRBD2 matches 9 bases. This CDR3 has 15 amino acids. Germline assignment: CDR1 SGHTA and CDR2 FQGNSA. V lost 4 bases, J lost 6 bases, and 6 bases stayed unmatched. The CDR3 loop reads CASSYRTSVAGELFF. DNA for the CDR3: TGTGCCAGCAGCTACCGGACTAGCGTGGCCGGGGAGCTGTTTTTT.

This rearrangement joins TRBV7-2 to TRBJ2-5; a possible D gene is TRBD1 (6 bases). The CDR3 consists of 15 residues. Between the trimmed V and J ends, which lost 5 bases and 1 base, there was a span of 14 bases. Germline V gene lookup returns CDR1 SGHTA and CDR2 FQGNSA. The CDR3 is CASSPTGNLQETQYF. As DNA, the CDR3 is TGTGCCAGCAGCCCAACAGGGAACCTCCAAGAGACCCAGTACTTC. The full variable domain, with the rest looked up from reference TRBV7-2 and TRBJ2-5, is GAGVSQSPSNKVTEKGKDVELRCDPISGHTALYWYRQSLGQGLEFLIYFQGNSAPDKSGLPSDRFSAERTGGSVSTLTIQRTQQEDSAVYLCASSPTGNLQETQYFGPGTRLLVL.